Below, 16 T cell receptor beta chains from the same sample are listed, as sequenced in a study of cytomegalovirus exposure and HLA in healthy donors. The primer mix had 60 Vbeta and 13 Jbeta primers. TCRdb's copy holds only in-frame clones and misses some; the assay was immunoSEQ multiplex PCR. The sample yields 120,000 to 150,000 clones, roughly 80% seen once. Sequenced: PBMCs. The receptors stem from a female donor in good health and CMV-seronegative.

Only a few counts were recorded for this clone. The J gene is TRBJ1-3, the V gene TRBV4-1, with TRBD1 identical over 8 bases. This CDR3 is built from 18 residues. The germline gives CDR1 MGHRA, CDR2 YSYEKL. V lost 0 bases to trimming and J lost 6 bases; unmatched junction nucleotides: 13. The CDR3 loop reads CASSQDQLDRDAPNTIYF. The CDR3 nucleotides are TGCGCCAGCAGCCAAGATCAATTGGACAGGGATGCGCCAAACACCATATATTTT.

The J gene is TRBJ2-3, the V gene TRBV5-1; possible D gene TRBD1, 6 bases. The CDR3 is made up of 16 amino acids. Germline V gives CDR1 SGHRS, CDR2 YFSETQ. The ends were cut back, 3 bases at V and 2 bases at J, with 16 bases in the middle. The CDR3 loop is CASSSGLQGFTDTQYF. The CDR3 region has the DNA TGCGCCAGCAGCTCAGGCTTACAGGGATTCACAGATACGCAGTATTTT.

This clone was seen only a few times. The V gene is TRBV6-5, the J gene TRBJ1-4; 7 nucleotides align to TRBD1. V shed 6 bases, J shed 7 bases, and the junction held 5 bases outside the gene matches. Germline assignment: CDR1 MNHEY and CDR2 SVGAGI. The CDR3 covers 13 residues. The CDR3 is CASSRDRAEKLFF. The CDR3 nucleotides are TGTGCCAGCAGCCGTGACAGGGCTGAAAAACTGTTTTTT.

The V gene is TRBV5-1, the J gene TRBJ1-6, with D perhaps TRBD1 (5 bases). The germline V and J ends were trimmed by 0 bases and 8 bases, with 12 bases remaining between them. Looked up from germline, CDR1 is SGHRS and CDR2 is YFSETQ. The CDR3 extends over 15 amino acids. CDR3 sequence (DNA): TGCGCCAGCAGCTTGGCAGGGTTAAGGTATTCACCCCTCCACTTT. As protein: CASSLAGLRYSPLHF.

This sequence joins TRBV19 and TRBJ1-1; D unresolved. The CDR3 runs to 14 residues. Deletions cut 6 bases from V and 3 bases from J, with 14 bases between. From germline, CDR1 is LNHDA and CDR2 SQIVND (reference sequence). CDR3 amino acids: CASSERGVHTEAFF. The CDR3 nucleotides read TGTGCCAGTAGCGAGCGGGGAGTCCACACTGAAGCTTTCTTT.

V usage is TRBV5-1 and J usage is TRBJ2-1, with TRBD2 identical over 8 bases. The J segment lost 9 bases and the V segment lost 0 bases, leaving 5 bases of the junction unmatched. There are 14 residues in the CDR3. Germline assignment: CDR1 SGHRS and CDR2 YFSETQ. The CDR3 nucleotides read TGCGCCAGCAGCTTGGAGGGACTAGTATGTGAGCAGTTCTTC. Translating it yields CASSLEGLVCEQFF.

CDR3 coding DNA: TGTGCCAGCAGGATCCGGGACAGGGAAATGGCTTTCTTT. Translating gives CASRIRDREMAFF. The V gene is TRBV2, the J gene TRBJ1-1; 9 positions agree with TRBD1. Germline CDR1 SNHLY, CDR2 FYNNEI. With V trimmed by 6 bases and J by 11 bases, 10 bases remained unmatched. CDR3 length: 13 residues. Using reference TRBV2 and TRBJ1-1 for the parts outside the CDR3, the full variable domain is EPEVTQTPSHQVTQMGQEVILRCVPISNHLYFYWYRQILGQKVEFLVSFYNNEISEKSEIFDDQFSVERPDGSNFTLKIRSTKLEDSAMYFCASRIRDREMAFFGQGTRLTVV.

A few counts support this clone. The chain recombines TRBV28 with TRBJ1-1, with a weak D call TRBD1 (6 bases). Germline CDR1 and CDR2: MDHEN and SYDVKM. The CDR3 contains 14 residues. The V end was cut by 7 bases, the J end by 4 bases, with 16 bases between. The CDR3 reads CASTPGGGRTEAFF. CDR3 bases: TGTGCCAGCACCCCTGGGGGGGGCCGCACTGAAGCTTTCTTT.

This chain uses TRBV23-1 with TRBJ1-3; no clear D gene. Being an ORF, TRBV23-1 has a function that is uncertain. This CDR3 contains 20 residues. Trimming took off 4 bases at V and 0 bases at J, with 25 bases between the two ends. Here the CDR3 reads CASSLLWPKSYPLSGNTIYF. As DNA, the CDR3 is TGCGCCAGCAGTCTCCTTTGGCCCAAATCTTACCCGCTCTCTGGAAACACCATATATTTT.

This chain connects TRBV18 to TRBJ1-1; D gene uncertain. Trimming left V 1 base short and J 5 bases short, with 8 bases between. The germline V gene has CDR1 KGHSH and CDR2 LQKENI. This CDR3 region has 13 residues. The DNA for the CDR3 is TGTGCCAGCTCACCACGCAGGATAACTGAAGCTTTCTTT. This sequence encodes CASSPRRITEAFF.

The rearrangement joins TRBV4-1 to TRBJ2-3; no reliable D call. This CDR3 spans 14 amino acids. CDR1 MGHRA and CDR2 YSYEKL come from the germline V gene. The V gene lost 1 base and the J gene lost 4 bases, with 9 bases spanning the gap. CDR3 sequence (DNA): TGCGCCAGCAGCCAAGCTCCACACCCAGATACGCAGTATTTT. This sequence encodes CASSQAPHPDTQYF.

This clone was picked up a small number of times. The CDR3 sequence: CASSVGQYTEAFF. Here the CDR3 DNA reads TGTGCCAGCAGTGTTGGACAGTACACTGAAGCTTTCTTT. The chain uses TRBV25-1 and TRBJ1-1; perhaps TRBD1 as D (6 bases). The germline V gene encodes CDR1 MGHDK and CDR2 SYGVNS. CDR3 length equals 13 residues. V was trimmed by 4 bases and J by 3 bases, leaving 9 bases between them.

As DNA, the CDR3 is TGCGCCAGCAGCTTGGCGCGGACAGGGGTAGAGACCCAGTACTTC. The encoded protein is CASSLARTGVETQYF. The chain is built from TRBV5-1 and TRBJ2-5, with 9 bases that match TRBD1. This CDR3 has 15 amino acids. With V trimmed by 0 bases and J by 4 bases, 4 bases remained unmatched. CDR1 and CDR2 from the germline V gene are SGHRS and YFSETQ. Filled out from reference TRBV5-1 and TRBJ2-5, the complete variable domain reads KAGVTQTPRYLIKTRGQQVTLSCSPISGHRSVSWYQQTPGQGLQFLFEYFSETQRNKGNFPGRFSGRQFSNSRSEMNVSTLELGDSALYLCASSLARTGVETQYFGPGTRLLVL.

V is TRBV6-6 and J is TRBJ2-5; 8 bases agree with TRBD1. There are 16 residues in the CDR3. Germline V gene sequence: CDR1 MNHNY, CDR2 SVGAGI (reference sequence). V trimming: 5 bases; J trimming: 2 bases; junction bases outside the gene matches: 10. The CDR3 coding sequence is TGTGCCAGCAGTCAAGGACAGGGTGGGCGGCAAGAGACCCAGTACTTC. Amino acids: CASSQGQGGRQETQYF.

V and J are TRBV30 and TRBJ2-7; the D gene is possibly TRBD1 (5 bases). The CDR3 is 12 amino acids. Deletions cut 3 bases from V and 1 base from J, with 7 bases between. Germline V CDR1 and CDR2: GTSNPN, SVGIG (reference sequence). The CDR3 loop is CAWRHRSYEQYF. The DNA for the CDR3 is TGTGCCTGGAGGCACAGGTCCTACGAGCAGTACTTC.

The table lists this clone with a few counts. V gene TRBV5-1 combines with J gene TRBJ1-1; TRBD1 matches at 7 bases. This CDR3 is built from 15 residues. Germline CDR1 reads SGHRS; CDR2 reads YFSETQ. With 7 bases clipped from V and 4 bases from J, the junction kept 13 bases outside the gene matches. This chain's CDR3 is CASLSDREWGTEAFF. CDR3 sequence (DNA): TGCGCCAGCCTAAGCGACAGGGAGTGGGGCACTGAAGCTTTCTTT.